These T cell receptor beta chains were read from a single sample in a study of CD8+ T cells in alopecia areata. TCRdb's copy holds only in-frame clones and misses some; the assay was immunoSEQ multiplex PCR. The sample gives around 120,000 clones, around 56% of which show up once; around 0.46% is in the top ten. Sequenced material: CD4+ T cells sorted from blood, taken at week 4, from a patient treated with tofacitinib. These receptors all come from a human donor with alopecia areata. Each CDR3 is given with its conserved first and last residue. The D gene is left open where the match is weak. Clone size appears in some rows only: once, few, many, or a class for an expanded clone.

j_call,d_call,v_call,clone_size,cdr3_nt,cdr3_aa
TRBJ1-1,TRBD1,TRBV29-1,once,TGCAGCGTTGGGCCACAGGGGAGGGTCACTGAAGCTTTCTTT,CSVGPQGRVTEAFF
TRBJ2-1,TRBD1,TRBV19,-,TGTGCCAGTAGTAGCCGGACAGGGGCCCAATTCTACAATGAGCAGTTCTTC,CASSSRTGAQFYNEQFF
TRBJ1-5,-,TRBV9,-,TGTGCCAGCAGCGTAGGAAGGGGCAATCAGCCCCAGCATTTT,CASSVGRGNQPQHF
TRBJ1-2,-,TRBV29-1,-,TGCAGCGACTTGGACAGCAACTATGGCTACACCTTC,CSDLDSNYGYTF
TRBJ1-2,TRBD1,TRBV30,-,TGTGCCTGGAGTGTACATGGACAGGGGAGCTATGGCTACACCTTC,CAWSVHGQGSYGYTF
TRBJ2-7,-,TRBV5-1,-,TGCGCCAGCAGCTTGAAGGGGGACTACGAGCAGTACTTC,CASSLKGDYEQYF
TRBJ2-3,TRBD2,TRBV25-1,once,TGTGCCAGCAGTGTAGCGGGCTTAAGGACAGATACGCAGTATTTT,CASSVAGLRTDTQYF
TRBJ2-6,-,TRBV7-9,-,TGTGCCAGCAGCTTTCGAGAGGCCAACGTCCTGACTTTC,CASSFREANVLTF
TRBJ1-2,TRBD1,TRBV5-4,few,TGTGCCAGCAGGGGAGGGACAGAGCTTGGCTACACCTTC,CASRGGTELGYTF
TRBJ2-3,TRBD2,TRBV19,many,TGTGCCAGTAGCCCCGGACTAGCACGACGCACAGATACGCAGTATTTT,CASSPGLARRTDTQYF
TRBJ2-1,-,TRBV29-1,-,TGCACCGGGGATGAGCAGTTCTTC,CTGDEQFF
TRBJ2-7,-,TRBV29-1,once,TGCAGCGTCGGCGACAGAGTATCCTACGAGCAGTACTTC,CSVGDRVSYEQYF
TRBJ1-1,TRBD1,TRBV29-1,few,TGCAGCGTGGGGACAGGGGATGCAGCTTTCTTT,CSVGTGDAAFF
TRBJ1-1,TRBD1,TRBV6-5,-,TGTGCCAGCAGCCGCAAACCGACAGGGAGGACTGAAGCTTTCTTT,CASSRKPTGRTEAFF
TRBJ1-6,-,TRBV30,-,TGTGCCTGCCGGGACAATAATTCACCCCTCCACTTT,CACRDNNSPLHF
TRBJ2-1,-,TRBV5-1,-,TGCGCCAGCAGCAGAGGATACAATGAGCAGTTCTTC,CASSRGYNEQFF
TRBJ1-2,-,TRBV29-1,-,TGCAGCGTTGCCCCACGGCCGCTGGCCTATGGCTACACCTTC,CSVAPRPLAYGYTF
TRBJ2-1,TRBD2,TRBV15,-,TGTGCCACCAGCAGAAAAGCGGGAGGGCCAAGGCAGTTCTTC,CATSRKAGGPRQFF
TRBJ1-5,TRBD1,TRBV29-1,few,TGCAGCGTAGGACAGGGAGACCAGCCCCAGCATTTT,CSVGQGDQPQHF
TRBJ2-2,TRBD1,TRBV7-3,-,TGTGCCAGCCGACCCGCAGGGGGCCCCGGGGAGCTGTTTTTT,CASRPAGGPGELFF
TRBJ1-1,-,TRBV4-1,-,TGCGCCAGCAGCCAAGATGGCCGTTCGTCCCGTCGCACTGAAGCTTTCTTT,CASSQDGRSSRRTEAFF
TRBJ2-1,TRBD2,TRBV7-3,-,TGTGCCAGCAGCTCCGGGACTAGCGGGGGGAAGTACAATGAGCAGTTCTTC,CASSSGTSGGKYNEQFF
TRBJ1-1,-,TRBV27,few,TGTGCCAGCAGCAGGGGATGGAGCACTGAAGCTTTCTTT,CASSRGWSTEAFF
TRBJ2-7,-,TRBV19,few,TGTGCCAGTAAACCCCTGGGGCCTGGGTACGAGCAGTACTTC,CASKPLGPGYEQYF
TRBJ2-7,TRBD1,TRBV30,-,TGTGCCTGGAGTGAGGACAGGGATCTCCACGAGCAGTACTTC,CAWSEDRDLHEQYF
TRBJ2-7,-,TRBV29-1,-,TGCAGCGTTCGAGGCAGGCGAACACTTTTTTCCTACGAGCAGTACTTC,CSVRGRRTLFSYEQYF
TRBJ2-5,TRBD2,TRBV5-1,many,TGCGCCAGCAGCTTGGAACCTAGCGGGGTCAAGACCCAGTACTTC,CASSLEPSGVKTQYF
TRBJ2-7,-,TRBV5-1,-,TGCGCCAGCAGCTTGGAGGGACTCTACGAGCAGTACTTC,CASSLEGLYEQYF